Included here is one T cell receptor beta chain sequence, with context. The antigen is undetermined. The entry originates in a study of cytomegalovirus exposure and HLA in healthy donors. Background on the study: Unique TCRs numbering some 80 million, obtained from HLA-typed donors, made up an early data release. Points from the study as a whole: By a later analysis, the bulk of CMV-associated TCR beta chains appeared HLA-restricted. TCR beta chains associated with HLA were, in a later analysis, more clonally expanded than equally common others.

Amplification used 60 Vbeta primers and 13 Jbeta primers. The data were produced by immunoSEQ multiplex PCR, yet TCRdb's version contains in-frame clones alone and is incomplete. Of 96,000 or so clones detected, around 79% appear once; the ten largest clones hold roughly 14%. Germline CDR1 reads SGHAT; CDR2 reads FQNNGV. This CDR3 spans 14 amino acids. The V and J ends lost 5 bases and 5 bases, in that order; junction bases with no gene match: 6. The chain joins TRBV11-2 to TRBJ2-1; 7 bases fit TRBD1. The sample consisted of PBMCs. This clonotype was sampled from a woman between 65 and 79 years old in good health and CMV-seropositive. CDR3 coding DNA: TGTGCCAGCAGCCCAGGACAGGTGGACAATGAGCAGTTCTTC. Amino acids: CASSPGQVDNEQFF. The variable domain in full, completed from reference TRBV11-2 and TRBJ2-1, reads EAGVAQSPRYKIIEKRQSVAFWCNPISGHATLYWYQQILGQGPKLLIQFQNNGVVDDSQLPKDRFSAERLKGVDSTLKIQPAKLEDSAVYLCASSPGQVDNEQFFGPGTRLTVL.